This section outlines one TCR beta chain sequence together with its context. Its antigen is still unknown. Sample treatment: over 15 received Ad26.COV2.S at low or high dose, single or two shots; several received placebo; per-sample allocation not given. The samples were gathered on day 63 after the first injection of vaccine or placebo. Its platform was an Ad26 vector, and its expressed antigen was Wuhan-strain SARS-CoV-2 spike. These data originate in a study of Ad26.COV2.S vaccination and SARS-CoV-2 variants. The overall study: Doses of Ad26.COV2.S were injected into muscle once or twice, 56 days apart.

Study conclusions and caveats: TCR breadth and depth analyses may have underestimated total T cell responses. Reported findings describe substantial breadth in spike-specific CD8+ and CD4+ T cell responses following vaccination.

V was pared by 0 bases and J by 2 bases, with 14 bases between. Germline V gene lookup returns CDR1 SGDLS and CDR2 YYNGEE. This CDR3 is built from 16 residues. The data were produced by immunoSEQ multiplex PCR, yet TCRdb's version contains in-frame clones alone and is incomplete. The repertoire holds approximately 240,000 clones, with around 89% as singletons. The TCR comes from a person aged 18-60 years who received the Ad26.COV2.S COVID-19 vaccine or a placebo. The chain employs TRBV9 and TRBJ2-5; the D gene is possibly TRBD2 (6 bases). The input for sequencing was peripheral blood, taken in a trial of Ad26.COV2.S vaccine versus placebo. The CDR3 is CASSVAVSGPQETQYF. The CDR3 DNA sequence: TGTGCCAGCAGCGTAGCTGTTAGCGGACCACAAGAGACCCAGTACTTC.